This paragraph reports one T cell receptor beta chain. Trimming removed 5 bases from V and 4 bases from J, with 17 bases in between. CDR1 LGHNA and CDR2 YSLEER come from the germline V gene. The CDR3 is 16 residues long. Under the authors' procedure: By means of reference gene primer amplification, nucleated cell counts were estimated. Clones were read by immunoSEQ multiplex PCR, and TCRdb kept only the in-frame ones, dropping some. The D gene and trimming were derived from the DNA, and the V and J assignments and clone size from that table. Altogether about 190,000 clones are present, around 89% being singletons, with the ten largest covering 0.62%. The data belong to a study of blood T cell repertoires in COVID-19. Study overall: The samples span acute and convalescent COVID-19 from the United States, Italy and Spain. T cells, B-cell-depleted T cells, or PBMCs supplied cDNA or gDNA.

Material: peripheral blood. The TCR comes from a man between 45 and 60 years old with acute or convalescent COVID-19. The V and J genes are TRBV4-3 and TRBJ1-4; no clear D. CDR3 protein: CASSGSIADFNEKLFF. In DNA, the CDR3 is TGCGCCAGCAGCGGAAGCATTGCGGACTTTAATGAAAAACTGTTTTTT.